A selection of T cell receptor beta chains follows, all from one sample in a study of OX40 agonist ivuxolimab in advanced cancers. TCRdb's table, derived via immunoSEQ multiplex PCR, lists solely in-frame clones and lacks some. The repertoire holds tens of thousands of clones, with 89% as singletons. Sequencing used CD4+ or CD8+ T cells sorted from blood, obtained in a trial of the OX40 agonist ivuxolimab. All receptors come from an adult with an advanced solid tumor such as melanoma, head and neck, liver or kidney cancer. The CDR3 runs from the conserved cysteine through the conserved F or W. Each record gives: J gene, V gene, D gene, CDR3 protein, CDR3 DNA. A D gene is named only where the DNA matches it firmly.

>TRBJ2-5|TRBV6-1|.
CASSLNPARETQYF
TGTGCCAGCAGCCTAAATCCCGCCAGGGAGACCCAGTACTTC
>TRBJ2-7|TRBV5-1|.
CASSLASMGFTYEQYF
TGCGCCAGCAGCTTGGCCTCAATGGGGTTCACCTACGAGCAGTACTTC
>TRBJ2-1|TRBV4-3|TRBD2
CASSQEGASGNNEQFF
TGCGCCAGCAGCCAAGAGGGGGCTAGCGGGAACAATGAGCAGTTCTTC
>TRBJ2-2|TRBV28|TRBD1
CASSRGKTGGGDGELFF
TGTGCCAGCAGTCGCGGAAAAACAGGGGGCGGTGACGGGGAGCTGTTTTTT
>TRBJ2-5|TRBV5-4|.
CASGTWGGETQYF
TGTGCCAGCGGGACTTGGGGAGGAGAGACCCAGTACTTC
>TRBJ1-5|TRBV18|TRBD1
CASSPQQGASNQPQHF
TGTGCCAGCTCACCACAACAGGGGGCGAGCAATCAGCCCCAGCATTTT
>TRBJ2-7|TRBV28|TRBD1
CASIRPGQGYEQYF
TGTGCCAGCATTCGACCGGGACAGGGGTACGAGCAGTACTTC
>TRBJ2-3|TRBV4-3|TRBD2
CASSQGGPSGGWADTQYF
TGCGCCAGCAGCCAAGGTGGCCCTAGCGGGGGCTGGGCAGATACGCAGTATTTT
>TRBJ1-3|TRBV4-2|TRBD1
CASSQTGAAVSGNTIYF
TGTGCCAGCAGCCAGACAGGGGCCGCCGTCTCTGGAAACACCATATATTTT
>TRBJ1-1|TRBV18|.
CASSPIAEGGPEAFF
TGTGCCAGCTCCCCTATCGCTGAGGGAGGTCCTGAAGCTTTCTTT
>TRBJ2-7|TRBV29-1|TRBD2
CSVVGGLAGGSYEQYF
TGCAGCGTTGTGGGGGGACTAGCGGGAGGGTCCTACGAGCAGTACTTC
>TRBJ2-2|TRBV7-2|.
CASSLDGSGELFF
TGTGCCAGCAGCTTAGACGGATCCGGGGAGCTGTTTTTT
>TRBJ1-1|TRBV30|.
CAWSVTHLLPGRQNTEAFF
TGTGCCTGGAGTGTAACCCATCTTCTTCCGGGACGGCAAAACACTGAAGCTTTCTTT
>TRBJ1-1|TRBV4-2|TRBD1
CASSPQGAREAFF
TGTGCCAGCAGCCCCCAGGGGGCTAGGGAAGCTTTCTTT
>TRBJ2-5|TRBV5-1|.
CASSISPTDVQETQYF
TGCGCCAGCAGCATCTCCCCTACAGACGTCCAAGAGACCCAGTACTTC